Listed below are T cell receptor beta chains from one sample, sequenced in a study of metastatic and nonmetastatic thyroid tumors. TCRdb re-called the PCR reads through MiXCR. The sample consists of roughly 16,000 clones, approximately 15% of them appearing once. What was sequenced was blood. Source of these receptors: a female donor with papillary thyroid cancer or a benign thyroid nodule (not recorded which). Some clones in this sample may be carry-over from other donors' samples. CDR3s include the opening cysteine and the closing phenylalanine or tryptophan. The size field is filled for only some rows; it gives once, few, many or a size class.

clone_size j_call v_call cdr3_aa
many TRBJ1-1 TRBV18 CASSPEGLTEAFF
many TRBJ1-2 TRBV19 CASSAQTGPNYGYTF
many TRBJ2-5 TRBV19 CASSPGQASQETQYF
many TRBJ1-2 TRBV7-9 CASSPTLGGCTF
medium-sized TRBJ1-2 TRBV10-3 CAISETRGYTF
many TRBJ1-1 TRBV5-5 CASSLRQGGTEAFF
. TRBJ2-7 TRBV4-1 CASSQEGSRSRGEQYF
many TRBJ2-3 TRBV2 CASRKGLVVSDTQYF
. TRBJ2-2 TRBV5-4 CASSMCGPGNTGELFF
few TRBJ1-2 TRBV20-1 CSARRTYYGYTF
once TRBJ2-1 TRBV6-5 CASSYSPFHNEQFF
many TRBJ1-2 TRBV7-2 CASSPQGTFNYGYTF
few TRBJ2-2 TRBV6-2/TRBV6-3 CASSELGGDLTGELFF
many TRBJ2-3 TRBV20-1 CSARLAAGTDTQYF
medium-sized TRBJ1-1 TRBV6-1 CASSQQGNTEAFF
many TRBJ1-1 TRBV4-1 CASSQGTGLDTEAFF
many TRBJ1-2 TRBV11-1 CASSLVSGYEDYGYTF
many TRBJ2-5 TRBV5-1 CASSLAGARPQETQYF
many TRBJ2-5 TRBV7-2 CASSGRQGRPAGETQYF
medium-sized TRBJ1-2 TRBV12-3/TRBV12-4 CASSPQDRVYGYTF
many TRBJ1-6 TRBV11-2 CASSTGQGASPNSPLHF
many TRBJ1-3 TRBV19 CASRGDGGSGNTIYF
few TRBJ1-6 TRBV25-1 CASSESREGSPLHF
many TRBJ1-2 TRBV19 CASSIAEGRSDYGYTF
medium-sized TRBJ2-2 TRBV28 CASSPYPRPPLNTGELFF